One T cell receptor (beta chain) is described in this entry. The data derive from a study of blood T cell repertoires in COVID-19. The wider study: Whether acute or convalescent, the COVID-19 samples came from the United States, Italy and Spain. The analysed material was cDNA or gDNA that came from T cells, B-cell-depleted T cells, or PBMCs.

The CDR3 extends over 15 amino acids. Looked up from germline, CDR1 is SGDLS and CDR2 is YYNGEE. The junction had 5 bases not matched to a gene; V was cut back by 0 bases and J by 7 bases. Those enrolled in Seattle joined during active infection and were followed longitudinally afterward. How the authors handled the data: Estimation of nucleated cell counts relied on the amplification of reference gene primers. The assay was immunoSEQ multiplex PCR, and TCRdb's table has in-frame clones only and misses some. V and J calls and clone size follow that table, whereas D and trimming were derived from the DNA. Found here are 200,000 to 250,000 clones, roughly nine tenths of them singletons; the top ten hold 0.7% to 0.85%.

The sequencing input was peripheral blood. The chain uses TRBV9 and TRBJ2-2; 8 nucleotides match TRBD2. This TCR was sampled from a man aged 55 to 70 with COVID-19, enrolled during active disease. CDR3 DNA sequence: TGTGCCAGCAGCGTAGCGGGAGGGCCTTTCGGGGAGCTGTTTTTT. This codes for CASSVAGGPFGELFF.